The TCR beta chain under discussion was sequenced for a study of PD-L1 blockade in urothelial cancer. As for the study in general: Chemotherapy regimens numbering 0 to 3 had been given to patients.

Germline V CDR1 and CDR2: LNHDA, SQIVND (reference sequence). This CDR3 spans 17 amino acids. Trimming at V came to 1 base and at J to 10 bases, leaving 15 bases not matched to a gene. Using immunoSEQ multiplex PCR, the repertoire was profiled, and TCRdb retains in-frame clones only, with some absent. The sample shows some 80,000 clones, just under 85% of them seen only once. As for time point: pretreatment peripheral blood. The sequence derives from a man aged 35-49 years with urothelial cancer. Material: PBMCs, obtained around atezolizumab (anti-PD-L1) treatment. The V call is TRBV19, the J call TRBJ2-1, with 8 bases lining up with TRBD2. The CDR3 loop is CASSIAQLGGRPWEQFF. Here the CDR3 DNA reads TGTGCCAGTAGTATAGCCCAACTCGGCGGGAGGCCCTGGGAGCAGTTCTTC.